The clone carrying this T cell receptor (beta chain) was recorded at least ten times. TCRdb processed the reads anew with MiXCR; each CDR3 protein has one entry. The table includes hundreds of thousands of distinct CDR3 sequences, about a sixth detected once. These data originate in a study of T cell repertoires in cytomegalovirus infection. Study details: In public TCR beta signatures, there were indications of both CMV infection and matching HLA type.

Germline assignment: CDR1 SGHTA and CDR2 FQGNSA. Trimming took off 3 bases at V and 6 bases at J, with 12 bases between the two ends. The CDR3 extends over 13 amino acids. The receptor was derived from a human donor in good health (CMV status not recorded). Some clones in this sample may be carry-over from other donors' samples. The chain has TRBV7-2 and TRBJ2-7; D perhaps matches TRBD1 (5 bases). The sample consisted of PBMCs. The CDR3 loop is CASSFFPDSEQYF. The CDR3 bases are TGTGCCAGCAGCTTTTTCCCAGACAGCGAGCAGTACTTC. Supplemented by reference TRBV7-2 and TRBJ2-7, the full variable domain reads GAGVSQSPSNKVTEKGKDVELRCDPISGHTALYWYRQSLGQGLEFLIYFQGNSAPDKSGLPSDRFSAERTGGSVSTLTIQRTQQEDSAVYLCASSFFPDSEQYFGPGTRLTVT.